The clone carrying this TCR beta chain was detected only a few times. The sample originates from a study of identical twins. TCRdb reprocessed the 5' RACE reads with MiXCR, giving one entry per CDR3 protein. The sample consists of 690,000 or so distinct CDR3 sequences, around 5.7% of them appearing once. Deletions cut 1 base from V and 11 bases from J, with 12 bases between. There are 14 residues in the CDR3. Germline CDR1 reads MNHNS; CDR2 reads SASEGT. This sequence joins TRBV6-1 and TRBJ1-6; D gene ambiguous. This clonotype was obtained from a young man in good health. The sample taken for sequencing was naive T cells sorted from blood. The CDR3 nucleotides are TGTGCCAGCAGTGAAGTCGGGAGTAGGGCACCCCTCCACTTT. Translation: CASSEVGSRAPLHF.